The 17 T cell receptor beta chains presented below share a single source sample, sequenced in a study of identical twins. Each CDR3 protein gets one entry after TCRdb re-called the 5' RACE reads with MiXCR. The sample has 400,000 to 550,000 distinct CDR3 sequences, 22% seen once. These same records also appear under a second study, on T cells expressing NK-cell markers.

Sequencing used CD4+ T cells sorted from blood. The receptors stem from a woman aged 18-30 years in good health.

This clonotype has just a few counts. The chain has TRBV5-1 and TRBJ2-4; D not resolved. The germline gives CDR1 SGHRS, CDR2 YFSETQ. The germline V and J ends were trimmed by 5 bases and 7 bases, with 16 bases remaining between them. This CDR3 is 14 amino acids long. CDR3 sequence: CASRPSAVGNIQYF. The CDR3 coding sequence is TGCGCCAGCAGGCCATCAGCAGTGGGGAACATTCAGTACTTC.

This clonotype was detected only a few times. V is TRBV20-1 and J is TRBJ1-6, with a weak D call TRBD1 (6 bases). CDR3 length equals 14 residues. The V and J ends lost 5 bases and 5 bases respectively, with 13 bases between them. Germline CDR1 DFQATT, CDR2 SNEGSKA (reference sequence). Written as DNA, the CDR3 is TGCAGTGCTCCCCCCCCAGGGGATAATTCACCCCTCCACTTT. Translation: CSAPPPGDNSPLHF.

The chain recombines TRBV7-8 with TRBJ2-1; TRBD2 matches 11 bases. V gave up 5 bases and J gave up 4 bases; unmatched junction bases: 7. Per germline, CDR1 SGHVS and CDR2 FQNEAQ. This CDR3 has 16 residues. The DNA of the CDR3 is TGTGCCAGCAGCCGACCAGGGACTAGCGGTTACAATGAGCAGTTCTTC. It yields the protein CASSRPGTSGYNEQFF.

This clonotype was recorded many times. CDR3 sequence reads: CASSPQDRYGYTF. CDR3 nucleotide sequence: TGTGCCAGCTCACCACAGGACAGATATGGCTACACCTTC. The chain couples TRBV18 to TRBJ1-2; D may be TRBD1 (6 bases). V was pared by 1 base and J by 5 bases, with 8 bases between. Germline V CDR1 and CDR2: KGHSH, LQKENI. The CDR3 sequence is 13 residues long.

The chain joins TRBV18 to TRBJ2-7; the match to TRBD2 covers 7 bases. V gave up 5 bases and J gave up 3 bases; unmatched junction bases: 7. There are 14 residues in the CDR3. Germline assignment: CDR1 KGHSH and CDR2 LQKENI. The CDR3 DNA sequence: TGTGCCAGCTCATCCTCCGGGACTAACTACGAGCAGTACTTC. It yields the protein CASSSSGTNYEQYF.

The V and J genes are TRBV6-1 and TRBJ2-1, with 9 bases matching TRBD2. The CDR3 contains 14 residues. The trim removed 5 bases at V and 7 bases at J, leaving 6 bases unmatched. CDR1 is MNHNS, CDR2 SASEGT, per germline. In DNA, the CDR3 is TGTGCCAGCAGTCGCGGGGGGGCAGCAAATGAGCAGTTCTTC. As protein: CASSRGGAANEQFF.

This clonotype was recorded a few times. The DNA for the CDR3 is TGTGCCAGCAGTCCCCCGGGACTAGCGTTAGATACGCAGTATTTT. Translating gives CASSPPGLALDTQYF. This sequence joins TRBV12-3 or TRBV12-4 and TRBJ2-3; TRBD2 matches 10 bases. The CDR3 is 15 residues long. The V segment lost 5 bases and the J segment 5 bases; nucleotides outside the gene matches: 7.

The rearrangement joins TRBV12-3 or TRBV12-4 to TRBJ2-3; possible D gene TRBD2, 6 bases. The CDR3 has 13 residues. Trimming removed 7 bases from V and 2 bases from J, with 10 bases in between. DNA of the CDR3: TGTGCCAGCAAGGAGGGATTCACAGATACGCAGTATTTT. It yields the protein CASKEGFTDTQYF.

In this sample, this clonotype turned up a few times. This chain uses TRBV20-1 with TRBJ2-1, with D tentatively TRBD2 (5 bases). Germline V CDR1 and CDR2: DFQATT, SNEGSKA (reference sequence). The CDR3 is made up of 14 amino acids. V was pared by 1 base and J by 2 bases, with 9 bases between. The CDR3, as DNA: TGCAGTGCTAGAGTAGCGAGGGCCTACAATGAGCAGTTCTTC. Protein: CSARVARAYNEQFF.

The chain has TRBV5-6 and TRBJ1-1; no reliable D call. Trimming took 5 bases from V and 1 from J, leaving 12 bases between them. Germline CDR1 is SGHDT and CDR2 is YYEEEE. The CDR3 contains 14 residues. For the CDR3, the DNA is TGTGCCAGCAGGATCGTCGGGTCGAACACTGAAGCTTTCTTT. This encodes CASRIVGSNTEAFF.

V is TRBV20-1 and J is TRBJ1-1; unclear D gene. Deletions cut 6 bases from V and 0 bases from J, with 8 bases between. The germline gives CDR1 DFQATT, CDR2 SNEGSKA (reference sequence). This CDR3 spans 12 amino acids. The CDR3 here is CSAPVLNTEAFF. The CDR3, as DNA: TGCAGTGCCCCGGTGCTGAACACTGAAGCTTTCTTT.

This clonotype occurred a few times. The chain recombines TRBV6-5 with TRBJ2-3; D unclear. The germline gives CDR1 MNHEY, CDR2 SVGAGI. The V end lost 2 bases, the J end lost 2 bases, and 8 bases lay between the germline ends. This CDR3 is built from 14 residues. The CDR3 spells CASSYSRFTDTQYF. Here the CDR3 DNA reads TGTGCCAGCAGTTACAGTCGGTTCACAGATACGCAGTATTTT.

CDR3: CASSLRAGAGTGELFF. The CDR3 DNA is TGTGCCAGCAGCTTAAGGGCAGGGGCTGGAACCGGGGAGCTGTTTTTT. V is TRBV7-3 and J is TRBJ2-2, with D perhaps matching TRBD1 (6 bases). Germline-derived CDR1 and CDR2 are SGHTA and FQGTGA. V was clipped by 1 base and J by 5 bases, with 14 bases between them. The CDR3 covers 16 residues.

The chain recombines TRBV10-1 with TRBJ2-2, with D possibly being TRBD1 or TRBD2 (5 bases each). The CDR3 consists of 16 residues. Germline V gives CDR1 WNHNN, CDR2 SYGVQD (reference sequence). Trimming removed 9 bases from V and 3 bases from J, with 20 bases in between. CDR3 residues: CASGTQGLTDTGELFF. The CDR3 bases are TGCGCCAGTGGGACCCAAGGACTCACTGACACCGGGGAGCTGTTTTTT.

This clonotype was counted between two and nine times. The V and J genes are TRBV12-5 and TRBJ1-1; D uncertain. Germline V gives CDR1 LGHNT, CDR2 FRNRAP. The CDR3 extends over 14 amino acids. V lost 0 bases to trimming and J lost 1 base, with 6 bases between them. Here the CDR3 reads CASGLVLGNTEAFF. The CDR3 coding sequence is TGTGCTAGTGGTTTGGTACTGGGGAACACTGAAGCTTTCTTT.

The chain uses TRBV9 and TRBJ2-2; 7 positions agree with TRBD2. CDR3 length: 19 amino acids. Looked up from germline, CDR1 is SGDLS and CDR2 is YYNGEE. The V and J ends lost 0 bases and 5 bases, in that order; junction bases with no gene match: 16. CDR3 in amino acids: CASSVGGWVGGRETGELFF. For the CDR3, the DNA is TGTGCCAGCAGCGTAGGAGGCTGGGTGGGCGGGAGAGAAACCGGGGAGCTGTTTTTT.

This clonotype occurred a few times. The chain joins TRBV10-3 to TRBJ1-2; D gene uncertain. The V and J ends lost 1 base and 0 bases respectively, with 12 bases between them. CDR3 size: 16 residues. CDR1 is ENHRY and CDR2 is SYGVKD in the germline V gene. CDR3 sequence reads: CAISEFGLIANYGYTF. CDR3 sequence (DNA): TGTGCCATCAGTGAGTTCGGACTCATAGCTAACTATGGCTACACCTTC.